Listed here is a single T cell receptor beta chain. Only CD45RO-negative cells positively selected for CCR7 counted as naive CD8 cells, so terminally differentiated effector memory CD45RA+ cells were excluded. This sample stems from a study of shared clonotypes between healthy human individuals. The V and J ends lost 3 bases and 5 bases, in that order; junction bases with no gene match: 4. The CDR3 has 16 amino acids. CDR1 MGHRA and CDR2 YSYEKL come from the germline V gene. Only in-frame clones appear in the TCRdb table, and some are missing; sequencing was by immunoSEQ multiplex PCR. The table has approximately 2,000,000 clones, 93% seen once.

The sequenced sample consisted of naive CD8+ T cells from PBMCs. The receptor was isolated from a man aged 18 to 30 in good health. Some clones in this sample may be carry-over from other donors' samples. V usage is TRBV4-1 and J usage is TRBJ2-4, with 13 bases fitting TRBD2. The CDR3 DNA follows: TGCGCCAGCAGCCACACTAGCGGGAGGGCCCAAAACATTCAGTACTTC. Encoded protein: CASSHTSGRAQNIQYF.